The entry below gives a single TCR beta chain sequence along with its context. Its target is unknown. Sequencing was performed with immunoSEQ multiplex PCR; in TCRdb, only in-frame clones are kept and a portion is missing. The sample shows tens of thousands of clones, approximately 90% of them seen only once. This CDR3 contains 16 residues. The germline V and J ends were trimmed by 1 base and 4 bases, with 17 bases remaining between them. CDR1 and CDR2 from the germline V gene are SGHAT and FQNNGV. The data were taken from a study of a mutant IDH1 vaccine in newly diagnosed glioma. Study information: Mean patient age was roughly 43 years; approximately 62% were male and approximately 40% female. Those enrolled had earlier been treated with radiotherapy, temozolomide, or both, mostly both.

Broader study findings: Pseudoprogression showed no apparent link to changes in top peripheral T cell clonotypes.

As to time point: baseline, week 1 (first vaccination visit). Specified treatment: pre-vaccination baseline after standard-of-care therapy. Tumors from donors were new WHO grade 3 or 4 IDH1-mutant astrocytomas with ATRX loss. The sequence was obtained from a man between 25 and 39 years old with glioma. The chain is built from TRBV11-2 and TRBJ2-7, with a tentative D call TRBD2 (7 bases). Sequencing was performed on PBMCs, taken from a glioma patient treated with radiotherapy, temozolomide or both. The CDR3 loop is CASSLVVGAGAYEQYF. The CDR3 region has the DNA TGTGCCAGCAGCTTAGTGGTCGGGGCGGGGGCTTACGAGCAGTACTTC. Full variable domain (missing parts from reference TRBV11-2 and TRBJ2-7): EAGVAQSPRYKIIEKRQSVAFWCNPISGHATLYWYQQILGQGPKLLIQFQNNGVVDDSQLPKDRFSAERLKGVDSTLKIQPAKLEDSAVYLCASSLVVGAGAYEQYFGPGTRLTVT.